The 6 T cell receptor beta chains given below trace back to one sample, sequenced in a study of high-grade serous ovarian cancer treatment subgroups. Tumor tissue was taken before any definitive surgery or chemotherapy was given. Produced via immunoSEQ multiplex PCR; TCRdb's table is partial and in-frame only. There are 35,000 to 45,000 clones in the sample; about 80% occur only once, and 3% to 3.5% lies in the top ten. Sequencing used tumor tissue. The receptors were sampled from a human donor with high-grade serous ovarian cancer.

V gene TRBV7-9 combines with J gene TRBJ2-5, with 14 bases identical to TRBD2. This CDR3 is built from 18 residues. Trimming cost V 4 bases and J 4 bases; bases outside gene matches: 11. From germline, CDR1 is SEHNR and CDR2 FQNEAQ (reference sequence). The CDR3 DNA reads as TGTGCCAGCAGCTCCGCGGACAGGGGACTAGCGGGAGCAGAGACCCAGTACTTC. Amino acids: CASSSADRGLAGAETQYF.

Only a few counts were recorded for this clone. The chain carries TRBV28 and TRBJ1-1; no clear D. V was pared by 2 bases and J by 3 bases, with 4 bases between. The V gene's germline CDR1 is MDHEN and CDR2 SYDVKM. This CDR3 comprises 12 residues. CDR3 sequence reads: CASSLLYTEAFF. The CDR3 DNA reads TGTGCCAGCAGTTTACTGTACACTGAAGCTTTCTTT.

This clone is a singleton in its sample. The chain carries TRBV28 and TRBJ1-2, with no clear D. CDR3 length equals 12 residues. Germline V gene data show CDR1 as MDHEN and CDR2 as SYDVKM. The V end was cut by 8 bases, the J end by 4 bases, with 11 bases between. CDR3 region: CASSMDLYGYTF. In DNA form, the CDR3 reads TGTGCCAGCTCGATGGACCTCTATGGCTACACCTTC.

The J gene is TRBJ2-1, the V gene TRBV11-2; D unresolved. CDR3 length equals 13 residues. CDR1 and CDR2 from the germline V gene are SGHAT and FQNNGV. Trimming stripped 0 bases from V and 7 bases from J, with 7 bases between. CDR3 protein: CASSLDQTNEQFF. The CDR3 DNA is TGTGCCAGCAGCTTAGATCAAACTAATGAGCAGTTCTTC.

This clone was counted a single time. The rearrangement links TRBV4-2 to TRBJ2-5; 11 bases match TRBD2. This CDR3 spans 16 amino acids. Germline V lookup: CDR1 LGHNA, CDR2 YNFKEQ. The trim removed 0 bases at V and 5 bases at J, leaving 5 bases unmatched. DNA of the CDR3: TGTGCCAGCAGCCAAGATTTACTAGCGGGAGTGGAGACCCAGTACTTC. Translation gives CASSQDLLAGVETQYF.

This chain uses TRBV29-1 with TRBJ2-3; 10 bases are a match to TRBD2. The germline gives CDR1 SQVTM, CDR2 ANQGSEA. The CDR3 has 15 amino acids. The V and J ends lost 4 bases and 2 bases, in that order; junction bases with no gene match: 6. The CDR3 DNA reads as TGCAGCGTTGGGTTTGGACTAGCGGTCACAGATACGCAGTATTTT. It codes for CSVGFGLAVTDTQYF.